This T cell receptor beta chain was documented in a study of blood T cell repertoires in COVID-19. The length of the CDR3 is 13 residues. V dropped 4 bases and J dropped 5 bases, with 13 bases sitting between them. In germline, CDR1 is SGHRS, CDR2 YFSETQ. Using immunoSEQ multiplex PCR, the repertoire was profiled, and TCRdb retains in-frame clones only, with some absent. The repertoire includes more than 150,000 clones, approximately 80% of them detected once, and roughly 7% sits in the top ten. This clone turned up a few times. Sample: peripheral blood. This sequence originates from a human donor in a cohort sampled during active COVID-19. V is TRBV5-1 and J is TRBJ2-7; possibly TRBD1 for D (5 bases). CDR3 in DNA: TGCGCCAGCAGCCCTCCAGGGTCCAACGAGCAGTACTTC. It codes for CASSPPGSNEQYF.